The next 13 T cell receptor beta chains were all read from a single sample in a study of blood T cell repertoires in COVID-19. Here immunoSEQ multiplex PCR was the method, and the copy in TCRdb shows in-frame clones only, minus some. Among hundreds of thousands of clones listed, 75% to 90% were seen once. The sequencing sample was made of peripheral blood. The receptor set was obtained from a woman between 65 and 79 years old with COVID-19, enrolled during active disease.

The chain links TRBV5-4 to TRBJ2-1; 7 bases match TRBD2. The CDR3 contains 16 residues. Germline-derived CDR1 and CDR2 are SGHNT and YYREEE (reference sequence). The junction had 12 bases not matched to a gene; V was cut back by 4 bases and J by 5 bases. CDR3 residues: CASSPPGLAANNEQFF. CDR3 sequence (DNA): TGTGCCAGCAGCCCCCCTGGGCTAGCGGCCAACAATGAGCAGTTCTTC.

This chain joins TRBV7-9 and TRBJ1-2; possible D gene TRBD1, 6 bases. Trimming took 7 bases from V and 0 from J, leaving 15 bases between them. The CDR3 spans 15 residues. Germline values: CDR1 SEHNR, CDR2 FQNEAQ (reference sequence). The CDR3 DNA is TGTGCCAGCACCCCATCGGGACAAACTAACTATGGCTACACCTTC. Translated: CASTPSGQTNYGYTF.

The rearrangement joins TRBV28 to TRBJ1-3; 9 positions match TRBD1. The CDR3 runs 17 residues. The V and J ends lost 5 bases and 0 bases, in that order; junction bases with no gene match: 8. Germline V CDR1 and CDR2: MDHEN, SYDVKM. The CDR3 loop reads CASSAGTGIFSGNTIYF. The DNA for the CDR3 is TGTGCCAGCAGTGCCGGGACAGGGATCTTCTCTGGAAACACCATATATTTT.

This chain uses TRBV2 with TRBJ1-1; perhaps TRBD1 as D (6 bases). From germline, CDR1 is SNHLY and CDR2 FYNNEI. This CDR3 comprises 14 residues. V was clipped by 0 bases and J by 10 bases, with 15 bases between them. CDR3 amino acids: CASSEASGGAPAFF. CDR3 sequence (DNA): TGTGCCAGCAGTGAAGCTAGTGGGGGGGCGCCAGCTTTCTTT.

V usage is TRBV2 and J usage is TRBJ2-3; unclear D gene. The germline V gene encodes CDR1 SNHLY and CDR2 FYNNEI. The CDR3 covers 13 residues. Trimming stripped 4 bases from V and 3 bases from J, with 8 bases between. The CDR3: CASSVFRTDTQYF. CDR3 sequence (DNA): TGTGCCAGCAGTGTGTTCAGAACAGATACGCAGTATTTT.

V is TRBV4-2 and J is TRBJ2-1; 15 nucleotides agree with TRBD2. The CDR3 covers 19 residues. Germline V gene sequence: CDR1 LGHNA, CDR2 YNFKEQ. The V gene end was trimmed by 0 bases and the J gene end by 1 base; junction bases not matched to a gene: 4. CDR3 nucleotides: TGTGCCAGCAGCCAAGATCGGACTAGCGGGGGGGAATCCTACAATGAGCAGTTCTTC. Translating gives CASSQDRTSGGESYNEQFF.

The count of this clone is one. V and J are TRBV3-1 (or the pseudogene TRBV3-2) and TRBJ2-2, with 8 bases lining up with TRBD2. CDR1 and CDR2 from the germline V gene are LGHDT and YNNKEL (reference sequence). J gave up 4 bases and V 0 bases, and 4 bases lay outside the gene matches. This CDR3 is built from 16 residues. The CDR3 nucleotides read TGTGCCAGCAGCCAAGATTGGGGACTAGTCACCGGGGAGCTGTTTTTT. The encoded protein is CASSQDWGLVTGELFF.

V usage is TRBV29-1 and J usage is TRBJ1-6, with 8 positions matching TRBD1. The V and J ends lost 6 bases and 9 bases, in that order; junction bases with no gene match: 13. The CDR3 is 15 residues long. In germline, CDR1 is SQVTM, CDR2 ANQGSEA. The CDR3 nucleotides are TGCAGCGTGCGACTCGACAGGGGTGAAGGTTCACCCCTCCACTTT. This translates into CSVRLDRGEGSPLHF.

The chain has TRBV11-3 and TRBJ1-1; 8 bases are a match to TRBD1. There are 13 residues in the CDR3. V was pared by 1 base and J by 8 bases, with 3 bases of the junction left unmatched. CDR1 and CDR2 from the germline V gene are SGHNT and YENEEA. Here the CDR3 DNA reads TGTGCCAGCAGCTTAGTAAGGACAGGGGAAGCTTTCTTT. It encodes CASSLVRTGEAFF.

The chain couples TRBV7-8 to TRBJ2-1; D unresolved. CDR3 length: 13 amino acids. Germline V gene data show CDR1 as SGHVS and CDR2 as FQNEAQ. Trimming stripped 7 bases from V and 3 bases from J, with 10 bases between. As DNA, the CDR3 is TGTGCCAGCACCCTGACTGGCTACAATGAGCAGTTCTTC. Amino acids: CASTLTGYNEQFF.

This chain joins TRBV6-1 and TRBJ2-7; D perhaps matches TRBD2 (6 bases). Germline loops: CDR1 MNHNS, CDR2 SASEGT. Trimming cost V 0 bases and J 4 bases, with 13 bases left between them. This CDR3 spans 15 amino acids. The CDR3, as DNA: TGTGCCAGCAGTGAAGCGCAGGGAGGAGGTTACGAGCAGTACTTC. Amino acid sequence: CASSEAQGGGYEQYF.

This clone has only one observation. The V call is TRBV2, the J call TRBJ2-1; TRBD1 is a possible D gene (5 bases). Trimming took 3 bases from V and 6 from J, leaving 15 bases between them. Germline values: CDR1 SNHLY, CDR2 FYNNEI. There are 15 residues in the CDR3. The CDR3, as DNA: TGTGCCAGCAGTGAGACCCAGGGTGCCTCCAATGAGCAGTTCTTC. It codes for CASSETQGASNEQFF.

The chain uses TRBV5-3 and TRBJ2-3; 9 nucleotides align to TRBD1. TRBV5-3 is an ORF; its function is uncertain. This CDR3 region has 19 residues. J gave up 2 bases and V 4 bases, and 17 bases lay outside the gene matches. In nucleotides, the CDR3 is TGTGCCAGAAGCCCGGAGGGACAGGGCCAGGTGGCACACACAGATACGCAGTATTTT. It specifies CARSPEGQGQVAHTDTQYF.